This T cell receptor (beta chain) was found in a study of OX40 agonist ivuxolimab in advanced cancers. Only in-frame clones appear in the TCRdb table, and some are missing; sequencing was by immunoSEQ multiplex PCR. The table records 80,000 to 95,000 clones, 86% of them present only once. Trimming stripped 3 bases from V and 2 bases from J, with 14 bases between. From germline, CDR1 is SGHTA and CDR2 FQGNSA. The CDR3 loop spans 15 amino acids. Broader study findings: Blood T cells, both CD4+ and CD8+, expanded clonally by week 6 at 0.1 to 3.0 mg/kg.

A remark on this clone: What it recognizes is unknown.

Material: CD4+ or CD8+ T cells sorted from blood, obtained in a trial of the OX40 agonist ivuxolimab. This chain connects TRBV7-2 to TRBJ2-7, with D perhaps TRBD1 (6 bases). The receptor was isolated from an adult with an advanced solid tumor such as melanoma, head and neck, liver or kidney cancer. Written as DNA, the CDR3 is TGTGCCAGCAGCTTGGAGTCCAACAGGGCCTACGAGCAGTACTTC. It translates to CASSLESNRAYEQYF.